These 14 T cell receptor beta chains originate from one sample sequenced in a study of control samples from healthy donors and cancer patients (TCRdb year 2020). The library was generated by the immunoSEQ multiplex PCR assay. TCRdb re-hosts the immuneACCESS table, in-frame sequences only. Its copies lack some clones; in the studies checked, an unresolved V gene accounts for under half of them, and the cause for the rest is not known. A total of 65,000 to 100,000 clones appear in this sample, approximately 87% of them only once. The ten largest make up 20% to 25% of the sample. What was sequenced was blood. These receptors were collected from a man in his forties or fifties in good health.

This clone occurred a few times. The rearrangement links TRBV7-3 to TRBJ2-1; D remains ambiguous. This CDR3 has 13 residues. Trimming removed 3 bases from V and 4 bases from J, with 7 bases in between. Germline V CDR1 and CDR2: SGHTA, FQGTGA. CDR3 region: CASSFSEYNEQFF. The CDR3 nucleotides read TGTGCCAGCAGCTTCAGCGAGTACAATGAGCAGTTCTTC.

This rearrangement joins TRBV10-3 to TRBJ2-3; the match to TRBD2 covers 9 bases. The CDR3 length is 18 residues. With 0 bases clipped from V and 1 base from J, the junction kept 8 bases outside the gene matches. CDR1 is ENHRY and CDR2 is SYGVKD in the germline V gene. The CDR3 sequence: CAISESRTSVARTDTQYF. CDR3 in DNA: TGTGCCATCAGTGAGTCGAGGACTAGCGTAGCCCGCACAGATACGCAGTATTTT.

The chain joins TRBV3-1 (or the pseudogene TRBV3-2) to TRBJ1-5; D unresolved. The CDR3 totals 14 residues. Trimming pared 2 bases from V and 3 bases from J, leaving 8 bases between. CDR1 and CDR2 from the germline V gene are LGHDT and YNNKEL (reference sequence). CDR3 sequence: CASSQNSNNQPQHF. Here the CDR3 DNA reads TGTGCCAGCAGCCAAAACAGCAACAATCAGCCCCAGCATTTT.

Only a few counts were recorded for this clone. The chain uses TRBV7-2 and TRBJ1-6, with D unresolved. With 5 bases removed from V and 9 bases from J, the gap between germline ends came to 8 bases. There are 12 residues in the CDR3. Germline V gene sequence: CDR1 SGHTA, CDR2 FQGNSA. CDR3 amino acids: CASSGSGSPLHF. CDR3 DNA: TGTGCCAGCAGCGGCAGCGGTTCACCCCTCCACTTT.

A single count supports this clone. This chain connects TRBV7-2 to TRBJ2-7; D might be TRBD2 (6 bases). CDR1 SGHTA and CDR2 FQGNSA come from the germline V gene. Trimming pared 8 bases from V and 9 bases from J, leaving 20 bases between. The CDR3 loop spans 13 amino acids. CDR3 amino acids: CASGAGTRTGQYF. The CDR3 nucleotides read TGTGCCAGCGGAGCCGGGACTCGAACGGGGCAGTACTTC.

The chain has TRBV18 and TRBJ1-1, with a weak D call TRBD1 (5 bases). CDR3 size: 15 residues. Germline V gene lookup returns CDR1 KGHSH and CDR2 LQKENI. V was shortened by 3 bases and J by 3 bases, with 14 bases between the two germline ends. The CDR3 here is CASSPVSKGDTEAFF. The CDR3 nucleotides are TGTGCCAGCTCACCTGTCTCCAAAGGGGACACTGAAGCTTTCTTT.

This sequence joins TRBV18 and TRBJ1-1, with D perhaps TRBD1 (6 bases). Germline V CDR1 and CDR2: KGHSH, LQKENI. Trimming shortened V by 4 bases and J by 3 bases, and 12 bases separated the two germline ends. There are 14 residues in the CDR3. This chain's CDR3 is CASSQRPGDTEAFF. DNA for the CDR3: TGTGCCAGCTCACAACGCCCAGGGGACACTGAAGCTTTCTTT.

CDR3 sequence reads: CSAERTDTQYF. As DNA, the CDR3 is TGCAGTGCCGAGCGGACAGATACGCAGTATTTT. The rearrangement links TRBV20-1 to TRBJ2-3, with D maybe TRBD2 (5 bases). The CDR3 covers 11 residues. The V and J ends lost 6 bases and 3 bases respectively, with 7 bases between them. Germline loops: CDR1 DFQATT, CDR2 SNEGSKA (reference sequence).

This chain joins TRBV19 and TRBJ1-2, with D tentatively TRBD1 (5 bases). Trimming removed 7 bases from V and 5 bases from J, with 17 bases in between. Germline CDR1 and CDR2: LNHDA and SQIVND (reference sequence). CDR3 length equals 14 residues. The CDR3: CASKSGTSLYGYTF. CDR3 bases: TGTGCCAGTAAAAGTGGGACTTCCCTTTATGGCTACACCTTC.

The chain employs TRBV28 and TRBJ1-2; TRBD1 matches at 7 bases. CDR1 is MDHEN, CDR2 SYDVKM, per germline. V trimming: 3 bases; J trimming: 5 bases; junction bases outside the gene matches: 6. The CDR3 is 14 amino acids. The chain's CDR3 is CASSLKGAFYGYTF. The CDR3 DNA follows: TGTGCCAGCAGTTTGAAGGGGGCGTTTTATGGCTACACCTTC.

This clone was found once. This chain links TRBV28 with TRBJ1-1; D perhaps matches TRBD1 (5 bases). Germline V gives CDR1 MDHEN, CDR2 SYDVKM. Trimming cost V 7 bases and J 0 bases, with 12 bases left between them. This CDR3 has 14 residues. The DNA of the CDR3 is TGTGCCAGCACCGGGGGGGGGATGAACACTGAAGCTTTCTTT. As protein: CASTGGGMNTEAFF.

This chain links TRBV3-1 (or the pseudogene TRBV3-2) with TRBJ1-2, with unresolved D. Germline-derived CDR1 and CDR2 are LGHDT and YNNKEL (reference sequence). This CDR3 is 13 amino acids long. V shed 8 bases and J shed 2 bases, with 12 bases lying between them. In nucleotides, the CDR3 is TGTGCCAGCCGGTCCGAGACAAACTATGGCTACACCTTC. Translating it yields CASRSETNYGYTF.

The chain carries TRBV25-1 and TRBJ1-6, with 10 bases identical to TRBD1. The CDR3 is 15 residues long. Trimming cost V 5 bases and J 8 bases; bases outside gene matches: 6. The germline V gene encodes CDR1 MGHDK and CDR2 SYGVNS. CDR3 sequence reads: CASSLKDRGDSPLHF. The CDR3 nucleotides are TGTGCCAGCAGTCTGAAGGACAGGGGGGATTCACCCCTCCACTTT.

The CDR3 coding sequence is TGTGCCAGCGCGAGACCGGGAGACACCGGGGAGCTGTTTTTT. Protein: CASARPGDTGELFF. This chain joins TRBV9 and TRBJ2-2, with D perhaps matching TRBD2 (6 bases). CDR1 SGDLS and CDR2 YYNGEE come from the germline V gene. The length of the CDR3 is 14 residues. Trimming took off 7 bases at V and 3 bases at J, with 13 bases between the two ends.